The 22 T cell receptor beta chains given below trace back to one sample, sequenced in a study of cytomegalovirus exposure and HLA in healthy donors. PCR was performed using 60 Vbeta and 13 Jbeta primers. Here immunoSEQ multiplex PCR was the method, and the copy in TCRdb shows in-frame clones only, minus some. The sample has approximately 200,000 clones, about 69% seen once. What was sequenced was PBMCs. The receptors stem from a man aged 25-45 years in good health and CMV-seropositive.

The genes are TRBV4-2 and TRBJ2-5, with 9 bases fitting TRBD2. Trimming at V came to 0 bases and at J to 10 bases, leaving 6 bases not matched to a gene. The CDR3 has 14 amino acids. Germline loops: CDR1 LGHNA, CDR2 YNFKEQ. CDR3 nucleotides: TGTGCCAGCAGCCAAGAGGGACTAGCCCCAATCCAGTACTTC. Amino acid sequence: CASSQEGLAPIQYF.

The chain carries TRBV5-4 and TRBJ1-2; D is possibly TRBD1 (6 bases). The CDR3 length is 17 residues. Germline lookup yields CDR1 SGHNT and CDR2 YYREEE (reference sequence). The ends were cut back, 0 bases at V and 2 bases at J, with 17 bases in the middle. CDR3 coding DNA: TGTGCCAGCAGCTTGGGGGTGTTCGGGACATCGAACTATGGCTACACCTTC. It translates to CASSLGVFGTSNYGYTF.

The sample holds one count of this clone. This chain uses TRBV6-6 with TRBJ1-1; D unclear. The CDR3 is 12 residues long. V was pared by 7 bases and J by 5 bases, with 11 bases between. Looked up from germline, CDR1 is MNHNY and CDR2 is SVGAGI (reference sequence). The CDR3 loop is CASTPTGTEAFF. The CDR3 coding sequence is TGTGCCAGCACTCCCACGGGGACTGAAGCTTTCTTT.

The chain recombines TRBV6-5 with TRBJ2-5, with 7 bases identical to TRBD2. Germline V gives CDR1 MNHEY, CDR2 SVGAGI. The CDR3 covers 14 residues. Germline trimming cut 8 bases from V and 5 bases from J; bases unmatched to any gene: 11. The chain's CDR3 is CASGGGAVGETQYF. DNA of the CDR3: TGTGCCAGCGGGGGGGGTGCGGTCGGCGAGACCCAGTACTTC.

In DNA form, the CDR3 reads TGCGCCAGCAGCTTGGTGGGGAGACAAGAGACCCAGTACTTC. Protein: CASSLVGRQETQYF. The V gene is TRBV5-1, the J gene TRBJ2-5; D may be TRBD2 (5 bases). CDR3 length: 14 residues. V dropped 0 bases and J dropped 2 bases, with 8 bases sitting between them. Germline V gene lookup returns CDR1 SGHRS and CDR2 YFSETQ.

The V call is TRBV7-6, the J call TRBJ2-1; 9 bases line up with TRBD2. Germline V gene data show CDR1 as SGHVS and CDR2 as FNYEAQ. Trimming cost V 1 base and J 10 bases; bases outside gene matches: 5. The CDR3 runs 14 residues. CDR3 sequence: CASSLGQAGGEQFF. The CDR3 nucleotides read TGTGCCAGCAGCTTAGGGCAGGCGGGGGGGGAGCAGTTCTTC. Variable domain in full (rest from reference TRBV7-6 and TRBJ2-1): GAGVSQSPRYKVTKRGQDVALRCDPISGHVSLYWYRQALGQGPEFLTYFNYEAQQDKSGLPNDRFSAERPEGSISTLTIQRTEQRDSAMYRCASSLGQAGGEQFFGPGTRLTVL.

The chain links TRBV2 to TRBJ1-3; D may be TRBD1 (5 bases). The CDR3 loop spans 15 amino acids. Looked up from germline, CDR1 is SNHLY and CDR2 is FYNNEI. Trimming left V 1 base short and J 3 bases short, with 10 bases between. The CDR3 protein is CASSEGSQGGNTIYF. In nucleotides, the CDR3 is TGTGCCAGCAGTGAAGGTTCGCAGGGTGGAAACACCATATATTTT.

This chain uses TRBV7-9 with TRBJ2-1; D is unclear. V was pared by 5 bases and J by 6 bases, with 8 bases between. CDR1 and CDR2 from the germline V gene are SEHNR and FQNEAQ (reference sequence). CDR3 length: 12 amino acids. The CDR3 DNA reads TGTGCCAGCAGCCTCGTGGCCAATGAGCAGTTCTTC. This translates into CASSLVANEQFF.

Of note for this clone: Relative to the germline gene, one junction end is altered; a read error may explain this. The chain couples TRBV20-1 to TRBJ2-5; D is possibly TRBD1 (5 bases). Germline-derived CDR1 and CDR2 are DFQATT and SNEGSKA (reference sequence). The CDR3 is 10 residues long. CDR3 nucleotide sequence: TGCAGTGCTAGTGGTACCCCCAGGGACTTC. It translates to CSASGTPRDF.

CDR3 residues: CASSWRAGVGNTIYF. CDR3 DNA sequence: TGCGCCAGCAGCTGGCGGGCAGGGGTTGGAAACACCATATATTTT. V usage is TRBV5-1 and J usage is TRBJ1-3; a weak D match, TRBD1 (6 bases). The CDR3 has 15 amino acids. Germline CDR1 reads SGHRS; CDR2 reads YFSETQ. V shed 3 bases and J shed 3 bases, with 13 bases lying between them.

This rearrangement joins TRBV18 to TRBJ1-5; D gene unclear. The length of the CDR3 is 14 residues. Germline values: CDR1 KGHSH, CDR2 LQKENI. With 2 bases removed from V and 3 bases from J, the gap between germline ends came to 8 bases. CDR3 protein: CASSPGPDNQPQHF. The DNA for the CDR3 is TGTGCCAGCTCACCAGGGCCAGACAATCAGCCCCAGCATTTT.

The chain joins TRBV5-4 to TRBJ2-7; 10 bases map to TRBD1. The CDR3 loop spans 15 amino acids. J lost 1 base, V lost 4 bases, and 5 bases had no gene match. Per germline, CDR1 SGHNT and CDR2 YYREEE (reference sequence). The CDR3 loop reads CASSRDRGRSYEQYF. CDR3 coding DNA: TGTGCCAGCAGCCGAGACAGGGGGCGATCCTACGAGCAGTACTTC.

The chain uses TRBV11-1 and TRBJ2-1; a weak D match, TRBD2 (7 bases). The length of the CDR3 is 13 residues. Trimming took off 8 bases at V and 8 bases at J, with 16 bases between the two ends. Germline CDR1 SGHAT, CDR2 FQDESV (reference sequence). The CDR3 region has the DNA TGTGCCAGCGGAGGGGGGGTAAGGTATGAGCAGTTCTTC. This encodes CASGGGVRYEQFF.

The chain combines TRBV4-3 with TRBJ2-2, with TRBD2 matching 11 bases. CDR1 is LGHNA and CDR2 is YSLEER in the germline V gene. The length of the CDR3 is 18 residues. Trimming removed 0 bases from V and 3 bases from J; junction bases left unmatched: 6. Here the CDR3 DNA reads TGCGCCAGCAGCCAAGATCCTCTAGCGGGGGGTTACACCGGGGAGCTGTTTTTT. This gives the protein CASSQDPLAGGYTGELFF.

This chain joins TRBV4-1 and TRBJ2-3; possible D gene TRBD2, 6 bases. V was trimmed by 4 bases and J by 4 bases, leaving 18 bases between them. The CDR3 runs to 16 residues. Germline CDR1 and CDR2: MGHRA and YSYEKL. CDR3 coding DNA: TGCGCCAGCAGCCGGAGGGGCGACGACTCCCCAGATACGCAGTATTTT. Its translation is CASSRRGDDSPDTQYF.

Comment on this clone: Other nucleotide sequences from this sample produce the same CDR3. J is TRBJ1-4 and V is TRBV2; tentative D call: TRBD1 (5 bases). Germline assignment: CDR1 SNHLY and CDR2 FYNNEI. CDR3 length: 14 amino acids. Trimming stripped 6 bases from V and 8 bases from J, with 16 bases between. CDR3 nucleotides: TGTGCCAGCAGCGACAATTCCCCAGGGGAAAAACTGTTTTTT. Protein: CASSDNSPGEKLFF. Full variable domain (rest looked up from reference TRBV2 and TRBJ1-4): EPEVTQTPSHQVTQMGQEVILRCVPISNHLYFYWYRQILGQKVEFLVSFYNNEISEKSEIFDDQFSVERPDGSNFTLKIRSTKLEDSAMYFCASSDNSPGEKLFFGSGTQLSVL.

This clone appeared a single time. The V call is TRBV4-3, the J call TRBJ2-7; 9 nucleotides align to TRBD2. The length of the CDR3 is 16 residues. J gave up 12 bases and V 0 bases, and 15 bases lay outside the gene matches. The germline gives CDR1 LGHNA, CDR2 YSLEER. For the CDR3, the DNA is TGCGCCAGCAGCCAAGACCATTTGGCGGGGACTAGCTCTCTGTACTTC. It codes for CASSQDHLAGTSSLYF.

This clone has just a few counts. The chain employs TRBV21-1 and TRBJ2-2; TRBD1 is taken as the D call from the table, unchecked against the DNA. TRBV21-1 counts as a pseudogene. CDR3 length: 17 residues. The CDR3 region has the DNA TGTGCCAGCAGCAAAAGACGTCAGGGGAAGGGACACGGGGAGCTGTTTTTT. This translates into CASSKRRQGKGHGELFF.

As concerns this clone: A much more abundant neighbour one base away suggests this may be a read error. CDR3 amino acids: CSALLGTSAYEQCF. In nucleotides, the CDR3 is TGCAGCGCACTTCTGGGGACTAGCGCCTACGAGCAGTGCTTC. The V and J genes are TRBV29-1 and TRBJ2-7; 10 nucleotides agree with TRBD2. The CDR3 contains 14 residues. Germline-derived CDR1 and CDR2 are SQVTM and ANQGSEA.

This rearrangement joins TRBV6-4 to TRBJ2-3; TRBD1 matches at 9 bases. After removal of 3 bases from V and 4 bases from J, the junction contained 2 bases not matched to a gene. Germline values: CDR1 MRHNA, CDR2 SNTAGT. The CDR3 extends over 14 amino acids. Here the CDR3 reads CASSEQGAADTQYF. The CDR3 nucleotides read TGTGCCAGCAGTGAACAGGGGGCCGCAGATACGCAGTATTTT.

The chain combines TRBV7-6 with TRBJ2-5; D remains ambiguous. CDR3 length: 12 residues. The ends were cut back, 5 bases at V and 1 base at J, with 5 bases in the middle. Germline-derived CDR1 and CDR2 are SGHVS and FNYEAQ. The DNA of the CDR3 is TGTGCCAGCAGCCAGGCCCAAGAGACCCAGTACTTC. Protein sequence: CASSQAQETQYF. Variable domain in full (rest from reference TRBV7-6 and TRBJ2-5): GAGVSQSPRYKVTKRGQDVALRCDPISGHVSLYWYRQALGQGPEFLTYFNYEAQQDKSGLPNDRFSAERPEGSISTLTIQRTEQRDSAMYRCASSQAQETQYFGPGTRLLVL.

The rearrangement links TRBV30 to TRBJ2-1, with TRBD2 matching 9 bases. Germline V CDR1 and CDR2: GTSNPN, SVGIG (reference sequence). V lost 3 bases and J lost 7; bases outside the gene matches: 10. This CDR3 is 15 amino acids long. In nucleotides, the CDR3 is TGTGCCTGGAGCGGAGCTCTAGCGGGGACTAATGAGCAGTTCTTC. Amino acid sequence: CAWSGALAGTNEQFF.